The source of this T cell receptor beta chain is a study of CD8 T cells in ankylosing spondylitis. Researchers built TCR beta libraries using quantitative 5'-RACE with molecular barcodes. Each CDR3 protein gets one entry after TCRdb re-called the 5' RACE reads with MiXCR. The sample records fewer than 550,000 distinct CDR3 sequences, approximately 5.3% being singletons. Study conclusions and caveats: The authors found the disease-linked clones to be CD8+ and relatively rare in peripheral blood. For ankylosing spondylitis blood, a TCR beta motif of eight or nine highly homologous variants appeared characteristic. Both synovial fluid and blood in reactive arthritis had previously been reported to carry some motif variants. Significant enrichment of disease-linked clones was reportedly seen in matched ankylosing spondylitis synovial fluid.

This clonotype was found many times. The antigen remains undetermined. The sequence was collected from a male donor with ankylosing spondylitis. Material for sequencing was blood, either unsorted or a sorted T cell fraction (not recorded which).

CDR3 in DNA: TGTGCCAGCGGCAGAGTGGGAGGGGATCAGCCCCAGCATTTT. Its protein product is CASGRVGGDQPQHF. The chain links TRBV7-2 to TRBJ1-5; a weak D match, TRBD1 (5 bases). V lost 8 bases and J 5 bases, leaving 16 bases between the germline ends. The CDR3 spans 14 residues. Germline CDR1 is SGHTA and CDR2 is FQGNSA.